This T cell receptor (beta chain) was profiled in a study of T-cell reconstitution after alpha-beta-depleted transplantation in children. At least ten counts were recorded for this clonotype. TCRbeta library construction was performed incorporating unique molecular identifiers. Via MiXCR, TCRdb re-called the PCR reads, giving one row per CDR3 protein. The sample holds about 240,000 distinct CDR3 sequences, more than 10% seen once. The receptor was isolated from a human donor who donated a stem cell graft to a child with acute lymphoblastic leukemia. Sequences were derived from PBMCs from the stem cell graft donor, sampled from the stem cell graft.

The DNA of the CDR3 is TGTGCCAGCAGCTTGGCTGGGGGCTACGGTGAGCAGTTCTTC. Protein sequence: CASSLAGGYGEQFF. V usage is TRBV5-5 and J usage is TRBJ2-1; tentatively, D is TRBD1 (6 bases). The germline V gene has CDR1 SGHKS and CDR2 YYEKEE (reference sequence). Trimming took 0 bases from V and 9 from J, leaving 13 bases between them. The CDR3 has 14 residues.